Below, one TCR beta chain is given with its context. Its target is not known. In the original analysis: There were no quality scores in the junction-only immunoSEQ sequences, so filtering differed. Sequencing was performed with immunoSEQ multiplex PCR; in TCRdb, only in-frame clones are kept and a portion is missing. V, J and clone size were drawn from that table, and D and trimming were deduced from the DNA. The sample lists around 690,000 clones, about 90% occurring once. This entry belongs to a study of shared clonotypes between healthy human individuals. Study-wide findings and caveats: Naive subsets, compared against memory subsets, generally had larger estimated richness values.

CDR1 LGHNA and CDR2 YSLEER come from the germline V gene. J lost 3 bases, V lost 3 bases, and 6 bases had no gene match. This CDR3 comprises 16 residues. The V gene is TRBV4-3, the J gene TRBJ2-2, with 8 bases lining up with TRBD1. The sample consisted of memory CD8+ T cells from PBMCs. Described subset: CD45RO+ cells pooled with CCR7-negative TemRA cells. The sequence came from a man aged 18-30 years in good health. Some clones in this sample may be carry-over from other donors' samples. CDR3 amino acids: CASSQGEDRDTGELFF. The DNA for the CDR3 is TGCGCCAGCAGCCAGGGGGAGGACAGGGACACCGGGGAGCTGTTTTTT.